Sequencing of this T cell receptor (beta chain) was carried out in a study of cytomegalovirus exposure and HLA in healthy donors. With 60 Vbeta and 13 Jbeta primers, the PCR was carried out. Some clones are missing from TCRdb's copy, which holds only in-frame ones; the method was immunoSEQ multiplex PCR. This sample has 150,000 to 200,000 clones; 70% to 80% occur once, and the top ten carry approximately 1%. This receptor was identified in a woman between 40 and 50 years old in good health and CMV-seronegative. The specimen sequenced was PBMCs.

The CDR3 here is CASSLSTGGLGGNEKLFF. The CDR3 bases are TGTGCCAGCAGCTTATCGACAGGGGGGCTAGGGGGTAATGAAAAACTGTTTTTT. The chain links TRBV13 to TRBJ1-4; 9 nucleotides match TRBD1. V lost 2 bases to trimming and J lost 4 bases; unmatched junction nucleotides: 11. The CDR3 has 18 residues. Germline V lookup: CDR1 PRHDT, CDR2 FYEKMQ (reference sequence).